What follows are 9 T cell receptor beta chains derived from one specimen sequenced in a study of CD8 T cells in ankylosing spondylitis. General observations from the study: Ankylosing spondylitis blood appeared to carry a characteristic TCR beta motif of eight or nine highly homologous variants.

In TCRdb, the 5' RACE reads were re-called with MiXCR into one record per CDR3 protein. The profile shows about 840,000 distinct CDR3 sequences, 12% of them singletons. These receptors are not linked to any known antigen. Sequences were obtained from blood, either unsorted or a sorted T cell fraction (not recorded which). Receptors originate from a male donor with ankylosing spondylitis.

There are many counts of this clonotype. The chain carries TRBV20-1 and TRBJ1-5, with 7 bases that match TRBD1. The CDR3 has 16 residues. V lost 4 bases, J lost 1 base, and 10 bases stayed unmatched. Germline CDR1 reads DFQATT; CDR2 reads SNEGSKA (reference sequence). In nucleotides, the CDR3 is TGCAGTGCTAAGGAGCAGGGGGGTTTAAGCAATCAGCCCCAGCATTTT. Translation: CSAKEQGGLSNQPQHF.

This chain joins TRBV7-9 and TRBJ1-1; tentative D call: TRBD1 (6 bases). CDR3 length equals 16 residues. The V gene's germline CDR1 is SEHNR and CDR2 FQNEAQ (reference sequence). Trimming shortened V by 0 bases and J by 3 bases, and 14 bases separated the two germline ends. The CDR3 bases are TGTGCCAGCAGCTTAGCGAGGGCGGCAGGGGACACTGAAGCTTTCTTT. Its translation: CASSLARAAGDTEAFF. Drawing the rest from reference TRBV7-9 and TRBJ1-1, the complete variable domain is DTGVSQNPRHKITKRGQNVTFRCDPISEHNRLYWYRQTLGQGPEFLTYFQNEAQLEKSRLLSDRFSAERPKGSFSTLEIQRTEQGDSAMYLCASSLARAAGDTEAFFGQGTRLTVV.

This clonotype appeared a few times. The V call is TRBV25-1, the J call TRBJ1-1; D may be TRBD1 (6 bases). This CDR3 comprises 15 residues. The germline V gene encodes CDR1 MGHDK and CDR2 SYGVNS. V was trimmed by 1 base and J by 1 base, leaving 10 bases between them. This chain's CDR3 is CASSELDRPNTEAFF. The CDR3 DNA follows: TGTGCCAGCAGTGAATTGGACAGACCGAACACTGAAGCTTTCTTT.

This clonotype occurred many times. This sequence joins TRBV11-2 and TRBJ1-1; no clear D gene. CDR3 length: 11 residues. Per germline, CDR1 SGHAT and CDR2 FQNNGV. With 4 bases removed from V and 4 bases from J, the gap between germline ends came to 4 bases. As DNA, the CDR3 is TGTGCCAGCAGCTCCCTCACTGAAGCTTTCTTT. It encodes CASSSLTEAFF.

This clonotype was seen only a few times. The J gene is TRBJ1-5, the V gene TRBV7-2, with 10 bases lining up with TRBD1. The CDR3 extends over 15 amino acids. The V segment lost 7 bases and the J segment 3 bases; nucleotides outside the gene matches: 6. Per germline, CDR1 SGHTA and CDR2 FQGNSA. The CDR3 region is CASNLGQGTNQPQHF. In DNA form, the CDR3 reads TGTGCCAGCAACCTGGGACAGGGGACCAATCAGCCCCAGCATTTT. Full variable domain (missing parts from reference TRBV7-2 and TRBJ1-5): GAGVSQSPSNKVTEKGKDVELRCDPISGHTALYWYRQSLGQGLEFLIYFQGNSAPDKSGLPSDRFSAERTGGSVSTLTIQRTQQEDSAVYLCASNLGQGTNQPQHFGDGTRLSIL.

This clonotype was counted a few times. The chain employs TRBV18 and TRBJ2-7; possible D gene TRBD2, 5 bases. The CDR3 length is 13 residues. V lost 5 bases to trimming and J lost 3 bases, with 11 bases between them. Germline assignment: CDR1 KGHSH and CDR2 LQKENI. For the CDR3, the DNA is TGTGCCAGCTCATGGACCGGGAACTACGAGCAGTACTTC. Translation gives CASSWTGNYEQYF.

Many counts were recorded for this clonotype. The chain couples TRBV7-2 to TRBJ2-1, with D maybe TRBD2 (5 bases). Trimming stripped 6 bases from V and 8 bases from J, with 20 bases between. CDR3 length: 15 amino acids. Germline V gene lookup returns CDR1 SGHTA and CDR2 FQGNSA. As DNA, the CDR3 is TGTGCCAGCAGTGAAGTGGGGAGCCTTAGCTATGAGCAGTTCTTC. Translated: CASSEVGSLSYEQFF. Together with reference TRBV7-2 and TRBJ2-1, the CDR3 gives the full variable domain: GAGVSQSPSNKVTEKGKDVELRCDPISGHTALYWYRQSLGQGLEFLIYFQGNSAPDKSGLPSDRFSAERTGGSVSTLTIQRTQQEDSAVYLCASSEVGSLSYEQFFGPGTRLTVL.

This clonotype was counted at least ten times. The rearrangement uses TRBV29-1 and TRBJ2-3, with D unclear. The CDR3 is 14 residues long. The V gene lost 7 bases and the J gene lost 1 base, with 15 bases spanning the gap. Per the germline V gene, CDR1 is SQVTM and CDR2 is ANQGSEA. The CDR3 here is CSAVGSWGTDTQYF. The CDR3 nucleotides are TGCAGCGCCGTTGGTAGTTGGGGCACAGATACGCAGTATTTT.

The chain couples TRBV4-3 to TRBJ2-3; D unclear. This CDR3 is 13 amino acids long. Deletions cut 2 bases from V and 7 bases from J, with 10 bases between. In germline, CDR1 is LGHNA, CDR2 YSLEER. CDR3 DNA sequence: TGCGCCAGCAGCCAAAGGTCCCAGAATACGCAGTATTTT. Protein product: CASSQRSQNTQYF.